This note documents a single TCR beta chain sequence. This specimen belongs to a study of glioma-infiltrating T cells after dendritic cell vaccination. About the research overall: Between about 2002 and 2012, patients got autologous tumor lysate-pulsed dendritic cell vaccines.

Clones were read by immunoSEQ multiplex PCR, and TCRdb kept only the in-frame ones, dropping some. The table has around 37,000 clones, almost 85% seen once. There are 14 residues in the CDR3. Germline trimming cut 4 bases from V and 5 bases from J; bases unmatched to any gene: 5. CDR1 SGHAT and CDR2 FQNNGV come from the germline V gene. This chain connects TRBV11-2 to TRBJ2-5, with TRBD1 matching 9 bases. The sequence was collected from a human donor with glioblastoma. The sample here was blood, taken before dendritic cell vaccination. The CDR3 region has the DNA TGTGCCAGCAGCTATACAGGGGGCATGGAGACCCAGTACTTC. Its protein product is CASSYTGGMETQYF.